This T cell receptor beta chain was retrieved from a study of CD8 T cells in ankylosing spondylitis. TCRdb recomputed calls from the 5' RACE reads with MiXCR, one row per CDR3 protein. The sample holds about 130,000 distinct CDR3 sequences, about 6.5% seen once. Notes on the study in general: Seemingly characteristic of ankylosing spondylitis blood was a TCR beta motif consisting of under ten highly homologous variants. Reportedly, disease-linked clones are significantly enriched in ankylosing spondylitis patients' matched synovial fluid.

In its sample, this clonotype was seen many times. As yet, its antigen is unknown. V shed 6 bases, J shed 4 bases, and the junction held 9 bases outside the gene matches. Germline V gene sequence: CDR1 SEHNR, CDR2 FQNEAQ (reference sequence). This CDR3 is built from 15 residues. This clonotype originated in a male donor with ankylosing spondylitis or in good health (not recorded which). This chain connects TRBV7-9 to TRBJ1-1; 9 bases are shared with TRBD1. Material: blood, either unsorted or a sorted T cell fraction (not recorded which). CDR3 nucleotides: TGTGCCAGCAGAGAACAGGGACAGGGAGGCACTGAAGCTTTCTTT. This gives the protein CASREQGQGGTEAFF.